Below, one TCR beta chain is given with its context. J gave up 0 bases and V 4 bases, and 6 bases lay outside the gene matches. Germline V lookup: CDR1 MDHEN, CDR2 SYDVKM. The CDR3 length is 17 residues. Patients were ineligible given autoimmune disease history or systemic immunosuppression. The data originate from a study of OX40 agonist ivuxolimab in advanced cancers. Study-wide context: Ivuxolimab, an agonist antibody against OX40 (CD134), was given to patients.

Method: immunoSEQ multiplex PCR; TCRdb's copy keeps in-frame clones and lacks some. The sample yields 11,000 to 15,000 clones, more than 65% seen once. The TCR originated in an adult with an advanced solid tumor such as melanoma, head and neck, liver or kidney cancer. Sample: CD4+ or CD8+ T cells sorted from blood, taken in a trial of the OX40 agonist ivuxolimab. V usage is TRBV28 and J usage is TRBJ2-1; 10 bases are shared with TRBD2. The CDR3 DNA is TGTGCCAGCAGTTCTACAGCGGGAGGGAGCTCCTACAATGAGCAGTTCTTC. Its translation: CASSSTAGGSSYNEQFF.